This T cell receptor beta chain was sequenced during a study of shared clonotypes between healthy human individuals. Trimming shortened V by 5 bases and J by 7 bases, and 10 bases separated the two germline ends. There are 12 residues in the CDR3. Germline V gene sequence: CDR1 SGHRS, CDR2 YFSETQ. Whole-study results and caveats: Generation probability values for non-shared clonotypes were lower than those for clonotypes shared by all four donors. Estimated richness values were generally larger in naive subsets than in memory subsets.

Produced via immunoSEQ multiplex PCR; TCRdb's table is partial and in-frame only. The sample records some 500,000 clones, roughly 95% being singletons. Concerning this clone itself: Its specificity is not known.

All of the donors resided in Nashville, Tennessee, and each was a Caucasian adult. The sequenced sample was naive CD4+ T cells sorted from blood. Indicated subset: CD45RA+ positively selected. This TCR was sampled from a woman aged 30 to 39 in good health. J is TRBJ2-1 and V is TRBV5-1; D is uncertain. CDR3 in amino acids: CASSKRENEQFF. As DNA, the CDR3 is TGCGCCAGCAGTAAACGAGAGAATGAGCAGTTCTTC. The full variable domain, in which reference TRBV5-1 and TRBJ2-1 provide the parts outside the CDR3, is KAGVTQTPRYLIKTRGQQVTLSCSPISGHRSVSWYQQTPGQGLQFLFEYFSETQRNKGNFPGRFSGRQFSNSRSEMNVSTLELGDSALYLCASSKRENEQFFGPGTRLTVL.